These 20 T cell receptor beta chains were sequenced from one sample in a study of blood T cell repertoires in COVID-19. Using immunoSEQ multiplex PCR, the repertoire was profiled, and TCRdb retains in-frame clones only, with some absent. The repertoire holds under 250,000 clones, with 89% as singletons. The sample was peripheral blood. The receptors derive from a woman between 40 and 50 years old with acute or convalescent COVID-19.

V and J are TRBV7-2 and TRBJ1-1; 9 bases map to TRBD1. The CDR3 spans 14 residues. J lost 8 bases, V lost 3 bases, and 7 bases had no gene match. The germline V gene has CDR1 SGHTA and CDR2 FQGNSA. The DNA for the CDR3 is TGTGCCAGCAGCTTTTCGACAGGGGGTAAGGAAGCTTTCTTT. This gives the protein CASSFSTGGKEAFF.

The chain joins TRBV3-1 (or the pseudogene TRBV3-2) to TRBJ2-5; 8 positions agree with TRBD2. The CDR3 totals 14 residues. Trimming cost V 5 bases and J 0 bases; bases outside gene matches: 2. Germline V lookup: CDR1 LGHDT, CDR2 YNNKEL (reference sequence). The CDR3 protein is CASSVGGDQETQYF. The CDR3 bases are TGTGCCAGCAGCGTCGGGGGGGACCAAGAGACCCAGTACTTC.

The sample holds one count of this clone. The chain uses TRBV29-1 and TRBJ2-3; the D gene is possibly TRBD2 (6 bases). There are 11 residues in the CDR3. CDR1 SQVTM and CDR2 ANQGSEA come from the germline V gene. V was pared by 6 bases and J by 8 bases, with 12 bases between. The CDR3: CSVAEGGTQYF. As DNA, the CDR3 is TGCAGCGTCGCAGAGGGAGGTACGCAGTATTTT.

The chain combines TRBV7-2 with TRBJ2-1; TRBD2 matches 9 bases. Per germline, CDR1 SGHTA and CDR2 FQGNSA. The CDR3 loop spans 16 amino acids. Losses at the gene ends were 3 bases for V and 2 bases for J; bases not matched to a gene: 5. CDR3 DNA sequence: TGTGCCAGCAGCTTGCTAGCGGGGATCCCCTACAATGAGCAGTTCTTC. Its protein is CASSLLAGIPYNEQFF. Variable domain in full (rest from reference TRBV7-2 and TRBJ2-1): GAGVSQSPSNKVTEKGKDVELRCDPISGHTALYWYRQSLGQGLEFLIYFQGNSAPDKSGLPSDRFSAERTGGSVSTLTIQRTQQEDSAVYLCASSLLAGIPYNEQFFGPGTRLTVL.

This chain joins TRBV10-3 and TRBJ1-2; 7 bases line up with TRBD1. The CDR3 extends over 16 amino acids. The V gene's germline CDR1 is ENHRY and CDR2 SYGVKD. V trimming: 0 bases; J trimming: 1 base; junction bases outside the gene matches: 5. The chain's CDR3 is CAISESKQGFNYGYTF. CDR3 sequence (DNA): TGTGCCATCAGTGAGTCGAAACAGGGGTTTAACTATGGCTACACCTTC.

The table lists this clone with a count of one. V gene TRBV13 combines with J gene TRBJ2-3; 7 positions agree with TRBD2. Germline CDR1 and CDR2: PRHDT and FYEKMQ (reference sequence). The junction had 11 bases not matched to a gene; V was cut back by 5 bases and J by 6 bases. The CDR3 runs 15 residues. CDR3 in DNA: TGTGCCAGCAGCGGGAGGGGAACTAGTTCGGATACGCAGTATTTT. Protein sequence: CASSGRGTSSDTQYF.

The chain couples TRBV19 to TRBJ1-1; tentatively, D is TRBD1 (5 bases). Trimming stripped 1 base from V and 5 bases from J, with 20 bases between. The CDR3 covers 17 residues. Looked up from germline, CDR1 is LNHDA and CDR2 is SQIVND (reference sequence). CDR3 in DNA: TGTGCCAGTAGTATAGTTCACAGGAGCTTTGAGAGGACTGAAGCTTTCTTT. Its translation: CASSIVHRSFERTEAFF.

The genes are TRBV30 and TRBJ1-2, with TRBD1 as a possible D gene (6 bases). Deletions cut 0 bases from V and 7 bases from J, with 15 bases between. The CDR3 totals 14 residues. In germline, CDR1 is GTSNPN, CDR2 SVGIG (reference sequence). CDR3: CAWSVLRGAGGYTF. CDR3 DNA sequence: TGTGCCTGGAGTGTACTACGGGGGGCCGGTGGCTACACCTTC.

The chain joins TRBV9 to TRBJ1-5, with 9 positions matching TRBD1. The junction had 11 bases not matched to a gene; V was cut back by 9 bases and J by 7 bases. The V gene's germline CDR1 is SGDLS and CDR2 YYNGEE. The CDR3 is 14 amino acids. DNA for the CDR3: TGTGCCAACTACGGGACAGGGTTCAGACAGCCCCAGCATTTT. Amino acid sequence: CANYGTGFRQPQHF.

This chain connects TRBV9 to TRBJ1-1, with 10 bases matching TRBD1. With V trimmed by 2 bases and J by 1 base, 8 bases remained unmatched. Per the germline V gene, CDR1 is SGDLS and CDR2 is YYNGEE. The CDR3 loop spans 17 amino acids. CDR3 amino acids: CASSVQRDRGQNTEAFF. DNA of the CDR3: TGTGCCAGCAGCGTTCAACGAGACAGGGGGCAGAACACTGAAGCTTTCTTT.

Of note for this clone: At one end, the junction sequence differs from germline, possibly due to a read error. J is TRBJ1-2 and V is TRBV30; no clear D gene. The CDR3 extends over 13 amino acids. CDR1 GTSNPN and CDR2 SVGIG come from the germline V gene (reference sequence). CDR3 sequence reads: CAWSEASYYGYTF. Here the CDR3 DNA reads TGTGCCTGGAGTGAAGCCTCTTACTACGGCTACACCTTC.

This clone was counted a single time. V usage is TRBV9 and J usage is TRBJ2-1; a weak D match, TRBD2 (6 bases). The length of the CDR3 is 16 residues. Germline V CDR1 and CDR2: SGDLS, YYNGEE. Trimming cost V 4 bases and J 2 bases, with 16 bases left between them. This CDR3 reads CASSTNPGEPYNEQFF. In DNA, the CDR3 is TGTGCCAGCAGCACTAACCCGGGGGAACCCTACAATGAGCAGTTCTTC. The full variable domain, in which reference TRBV9 and TRBJ2-1 provide the parts outside the CDR3, is DSGVTQTPKHLITATGQRVTLRCSPRSGDLSVYWYQQSLDQGLQFLIQYYNGEERAKGNILERFSAQQFPDLHSELNLSSLELGDSALYFCASSTNPGEPYNEQFFGPGTRLTVL.

This rearrangement joins TRBV5-1 to TRBJ2-2; D unresolved. This CDR3 region has 12 residues. Germline CDR1 SGHRS, CDR2 YFSETQ. The V and J ends lost 0 bases and 7 bases respectively, with 4 bases between them. Written as DNA, the CDR3 is TGCGCCAGCAGCTTGGATAACGGGGAGCTGTTTTTT. Its protein product is CASSLDNGELFF.

This clone turned up a few times. The junction shows a germline mismatch at one end, possibly a read error. This chain connects TRBV15 to TRBJ1-1, with 7 bases fitting TRBD1. The CDR3 consists of 15 residues. CDR1 and CDR2 from the germline V gene are LNHNV and YYDKDF (reference sequence). The DNA for the CDR3 is TGTGCCACTAGCATCTCGGGACAGACTAACACTGAAGCTTTCTTT. Translating it yields CATSISGQTNTEAFF.

The V gene is TRBV6-5, the J gene TRBJ1-1; D ambiguous. The CDR3 extends over 15 amino acids. The V end was cut by 4 bases, the J end by 3 bases, with 15 bases between. The germline V gene has CDR1 MNHEY and CDR2 SVGAGI. This CDR3 reads CASSSPRRGDTEAFF. The CDR3 DNA is TGTGCCAGCAGTTCCCCGAGGCGGGGAGACACTGAAGCTTTCTTT.

V and J are TRBV5-6 and TRBJ2-5; 13 bases are shared with TRBD2. The CDR3 runs to 16 residues. In germline, CDR1 is SGHDT, CDR2 YYEEEE. V shed 4 bases and J 4 bases; nucleotides not matched to a gene: 7. The CDR3 loop is CASSATTSGGIETQYF. The CDR3 coding sequence is TGTGCCAGCAGCGCGACGACTAGCGGGGGGATAGAGACCCAGTACTTC.

V gene TRBV7-3 combines with J gene TRBJ2-3; 10 nucleotides match TRBD2. V lost 4 bases to trimming and J lost 2 bases; unmatched junction nucleotides: 3. The CDR3 totals 15 residues. CDR1 is SGHTA, CDR2 FQGTGA, per germline. This CDR3 is CASSSSGGATDTQYF. CDR3 DNA: TGTGCCAGCAGCTCCAGCGGGGGGGCCACAGATACGCAGTATTTT.

The chain carries TRBV10-1 and TRBJ2-3; D is unresolved. The V gene lost 6 bases and the J gene lost 3 bases, with 4 bases spanning the gap. Germline lookup yields CDR1 WNHNN and CDR2 SYGVQD (reference sequence). The CDR3 runs to 11 residues. CDR3 nucleotide sequence: TGCGCCAGCAGCAGTACAGATACGCAGTATTTT. Translation: CASSSTDTQYF.

The chain uses TRBV19 and TRBJ2-3, with 7 bases aligning to TRBD1. This CDR3 is 14 amino acids long. CDR1 and CDR2 from the germline V gene are LNHDA and SQIVND (reference sequence). V shed 7 bases and J 4 bases; nucleotides not matched to a gene: 8. The CDR3 loop is CASTKDRAADTQYF. The CDR3 region has the DNA TGTGCCAGTACCAAAGACAGGGCCGCAGATACGCAGTATTTT.

This rearrangement joins TRBV2 to TRBJ1-2, with 8 bases identical to TRBD1. CDR1 is SNHLY, CDR2 FYNNEI, per germline. CDR3 size: 13 residues. Unmatched junction bases numbered 4, after V lost 6 bases and J lost 4 bases. The CDR3 DNA reads as TGTGCCAGCAGGACAGGGGCCTCCTATGGCTACACCTTC. Its translation: CASRTGASYGYTF.